The rows below give T cell receptor beta chains drawn from one sample of a study of blood T cells in healthy people across ages. In TCRdb, the 5' RACE reads were re-called with MiXCR into one record per CDR3 protein. The sample has around 1.5 million distinct CDR3 sequences, approximately 38% seen once. The specimen was blood. These receptors came from a woman younger than 30 in good health. CDR3s leave out the opening cysteine and the closing phenylalanine or tryptophan.

V gene	CDR3 protein
TRBV5-1	ASSLGDVNSNQPQH
TRBV20-1	SGRYQPQH
TRBV15	ATSREGLAGYEQF
TRBV13	ASSSRGQGNTEAF
TRBV27	ASRLTGGYGYT
TRBV4-2	ASSPLGSGRTYEQY
TRBV28	ASRLSYNEQF
TRBV20-1	SARSGGEVTDTQY
TRBV12-3/TRBV12-4	ASSLYSSGETDTQY
TRBV10-3	AISGGQRNTEAF
TRBV25-1	ASSEDINYGYT
TRBV12-3/TRBV12-4	ASSTKTGHAINEQF
TRBV5-1	ASRVASYNEQF
TRBV6-2/TRBV6-3	ASSSTNTGYT
TRBV4-1	ASSPGSPYNEQF
TRBV9	ASSKGGGHSYEQY
TRBV20-1	SVWQGAGGANVLT
TRBV12-3/TRBV12-4	ASRGRQANNEKLF
TRBV7-9	ASSLSPSKPIRETQY
TRBV18	ATHREGATGELF
TRBV6-2/TRBV6-3	ASRYSHFEAF
TRBV9	ASTRSGTDNEKLF
TRBV12-3/TRBV12-4	ASSNSGGAGEQY
TRBV12-3/TRBV12-4	ASGLGSDEQY
TRBV27	ASSSRTRGANTEAF
TRBV5-1	ASHLSGSWSGSYEQY
TRBV30	AWDRGNEKLF